Listed here is a single T cell receptor (beta chain). Its target is unknown. This specimen comes from a study of Ad26.COV2.S vaccination and SARS-CoV-2 variants. Study-level information: Donor allocation was to the COV1001 Ad26.COV2.S trial arm. The study gave Ad26.COV2.S intramuscularly, once or twice 56 days apart.

Specified treatment: some 20 received Ad26.COV2.S at low or high dose, single or two shots; roughly five received placebo; per-sample allocation not given. Sampling happened 63 days after the first vaccine or placebo injection. The V gene end was trimmed by 6 bases and the J gene end by 8 bases; junction bases not matched to a gene: 8. This CDR3 comprises 13 residues. Germline loops: CDR1 MDHEN, CDR2 SYDVKM. General observations from the study: Similar non-spike TCR breadth was seen in vaccine and placebo recipients. Placebo recipients showed lower spike-specific TCR breadth than vaccinees.

The data were produced by immunoSEQ multiplex PCR, yet TCRdb's version contains in-frame clones alone and is incomplete. Of more than 400,000 clones in the sample, 90% were seen once. The rearrangement joins TRBV28 to TRBJ1-2, with 8 bases aligning to TRBD1. The sample consisted of peripheral blood, taken in a trial of Ad26.COV2.S vaccine versus placebo. This TCR derives from a person aged 18-60 years who received the Ad26.COV2.S COVID-19 vaccine or a placebo. CDR3 nucleotides: TGTGCCAGCAGCTATCAGGGGGCGGACGGCTACACCTTC. It codes for CASSYQGADGYTF.